Following are 21 T cell receptor beta chains from one sample sequenced in a study of blood T cell repertoires in COVID-19. The table came from immunoSEQ multiplex PCR; TCRdb's copy has only in-frame clones and leaves some out. The top ten hold roughly 13% of the sample, which has 40,000 to 55,000 clones, roughly 87% seen once. Sequenced: peripheral blood. The receptors were sampled from a human donor in a cohort sampled during active COVID-19.

The CDR3 DNA follows: TGTGCCAGCAGCCTCCGGACTAGCGGATTCTTCGGGAATGAGCAGTTCTTC. As protein: CASSLRTSGFFGNEQFF. The V gene is TRBV7-8, the J gene TRBJ2-1; 10 nucleotides line up with TRBD2. The CDR3 loop spans 17 amino acids. Germline-derived CDR1 and CDR2 are SGHVS and FQNEAQ. J lost 7 bases, V lost 5 bases, and 14 bases had no gene match. The whole variable domain, remainder taken from reference TRBV7-8 and TRBJ2-1, is GAGVSQSPRYKVAKRGQDVALRCDPISGHVSLFWYQQALGQGPEFLTYFQNEAQLDKSGLPSDRFFAERPEGSVSTLKIQRTQQEDSAVYLCASSLRTSGFFGNEQFFGPGTRLTVL.

This chain connects TRBV3-1 (or the pseudogene TRBV3-2) to TRBJ1-3, with D tentatively TRBD1 (5 bases). The CDR3 is 14 residues long. Germline-derived CDR1 and CDR2 are LGHDT and YNNKEL (reference sequence). V was cut by 8 bases and J by 1 base, with 12 bases left in between. For the CDR3, the DNA is TGTGCCAGCGGTCAGGGTTCGTCTGGAAACACCATATATTTT. As protein: CASGQGSSGNTIYF.

The chain combines TRBV11-2 with TRBJ1-1, with D maybe TRBD1 (6 bases). Trimming removed 1 base from V and 5 bases from J, with 14 bases in between. This CDR3 has 15 amino acids. From germline, CDR1 is SGHAT and CDR2 FQNNGV. For the CDR3, the DNA is TGTGCCAGCAGCTTAGGGGGGGGCACGGGAACTGAAGCTTTCTTT. Its protein product is CASSLGGGTGTEAFF.

The chain carries TRBV5-1 and TRBJ1-6, with 7 bases lining up with TRBD1. Per germline, CDR1 SGHRS and CDR2 YFSETQ. This CDR3 is 14 amino acids long. J lost 7 bases, V lost 4 bases, and 5 bases had no gene match. CDR3 residues: CASSPDRMNSPLHF. In DNA form, the CDR3 reads TGCGCCAGCAGCCCGGACAGGATGAATTCACCCCTCCACTTT.

V gene TRBV7-2 combines with J gene TRBJ2-3; 7 positions agree with TRBD2. The V gene's germline CDR1 is SGHTA and CDR2 FQGNSA. With 1 base clipped from V and 4 bases from J, the junction kept 5 bases outside the gene matches. The CDR3 extends over 15 amino acids. The CDR3 bases are TGTGCCAGCAGCTTAGGGGCGGGAGAAGCAGATACGCAGTATTTT. This codes for CASSLGAGEADTQYF.

A word on this clone: At one boundary the junction diverges from the germline segment, which might be a read error. The V gene is TRBV7-7, the J gene TRBJ2-5; TRBD2 is a possible D gene (7 bases). This CDR3 region has 15 residues. Germline V lookup: CDR1 SSHAT, CDR2 FNYEAQ (reference sequence). CDR3 in DNA: TGTGCTAGCAGCTTAGGGGGGGGTGGCCAAGAGACCCAGTACTTC. This encodes CASSLGGGGQETQYF.

The CDR3 DNA sequence: TGTGCCAGCAGCCCACGGGTCGGAAGCGGCTACACCTTC. As protein: CASSPRVGSGYTF. The chain recombines TRBV7-8 with TRBJ1-2; no reliable D call. CDR3 size: 13 residues. Trimming cost V 5 bases and J 8 bases, with 15 bases left between them. The germline CDR1 and CDR2 sequences are SGHVS and FQNEAQ.

The chain uses TRBV6-2 or TRBV6-3 and TRBJ2-5, with D possibly being TRBD1 (5 bases). The CDR3 is 13 amino acids. CDR1 MNHEY and CDR2 SVGEGT come from the germline V gene. The V and J ends lost 2 bases and 3 bases respectively, with 7 bases between them. CDR3 protein: CASSYGAEETQYF. As DNA, the CDR3 is TGTGCCAGCAGTTACGGGGCAGAAGAGACCCAGTACTTC.

V usage is TRBV10-3 and J usage is TRBJ1-1; TRBD1 might be the D (6 bases). This CDR3 has 12 amino acids. From germline, CDR1 is ENHRY and CDR2 SYGVKD. V was trimmed by 10 bases and J by 5 bases, leaving 14 bases between them. This chain's CDR3 is CATPTGKTEAFF. CDR3 coding DNA: TGTGCCACTCCAACAGGGAAGACTGAAGCTTTCTTT.

The rearrangement uses TRBV6-5 and TRBJ1-2, with 7 bases aligning to TRBD1. This CDR3 is built from 13 residues. V lost 6 bases and J lost 4; bases outside the gene matches: 5. Germline V gene lookup returns CDR1 MNHEY and CDR2 SVGAGI. The CDR3 is CASSPTGFYGYTF. CDR3 DNA sequence: TGTGCCAGCAGCCCGACAGGGTTCTATGGCTACACCTTC.

The rearrangement uses TRBV10-2 and TRBJ1-3, with 8 positions matching TRBD1. The V segment lost 4 bases and the J segment 2 bases; nucleotides outside the gene matches: 7. There are 16 residues in the CDR3. In germline, CDR1 is WSHSY, CDR2 SAAADI. The CDR3 nucleotides read TGCGCCAGCAGTGCTCCCGGACAGGGAGCTGGAAACACCATATATTTT. Protein: CASSAPGQGAGNTIYF.

This clone was observed once. This rearrangement joins TRBV20-1 to TRBJ1-1; D not resolved. Trimming removed 1 base from V and 6 bases from J, with 6 bases in between. The CDR3 runs 11 residues. CDR1 is DFQATT and CDR2 is SNEGSKA in the germline V gene (reference sequence). The chain's CDR3 is CSARVAAEAFF. The CDR3 bases are TGCAGTGCTAGAGTAGCGGCTGAAGCTTTCTTT.

The chain couples TRBV27 to TRBJ1-2; 8 bases map to TRBD1. This CDR3 has 15 amino acids. The germline gives CDR1 MNHEY, CDR2 SMNVEV (reference sequence). V was pared by 5 bases and J by 6 bases, with 11 bases of the junction left unmatched. This CDR3 is CASSPYITGGNGYTF. Written as DNA, the CDR3 is TGTGCCAGCAGTCCGTATATAACAGGGGGAAATGGCTACACCTTC.

V is TRBV19 and J is TRBJ1-2, with D possibly TRBD1 on 6 matching bases. Germline CDR1 reads LNHDA; CDR2 reads SQIVND (reference sequence). The germline V and J ends were trimmed by 2 bases and 2 bases, with 9 bases remaining between them. The CDR3 has 14 residues. The CDR3 sequence is CASSISDSNYGYTF. The CDR3 DNA reads as TGTGCCAGTAGTATATCGGACAGCAACTATGGCTACACCTTC.

The chain joins TRBV9 to TRBJ2-7, with 12 bases matching TRBD1. J was trimmed by 7 bases and V by 6 bases; bases with no gene match: 8. CDR3 length: 14 amino acids. The germline V gene encodes CDR1 SGDLS and CDR2 YYNGEE. CDR3: CASNTGTGGREQYF. The CDR3 bases are TGTGCCAGCAACACCGGGACAGGGGGCCGGGAGCAGTACTTC.

This chain joins TRBV13 and TRBJ1-4; 9 nucleotides match TRBD1. Germline V CDR1 and CDR2: PRHDT, FYEKMQ (reference sequence). The CDR3 length is 16 residues. Trimming cost V 1 base and J 7 bases; bases outside gene matches: 7. The CDR3 sequence: CASSLEPGTGSEKLFF. Here the CDR3 DNA reads TGTGCCAGCAGCTTAGAACCCGGGACAGGGAGTGAAAAACTGTTTTTT.

There are a few counts of this clone. The chain links TRBV30 to TRBJ1-1; TRBD1 is a possible D gene (5 bases). The CDR3 is 13 amino acids. CDR1 and CDR2 from the germline V gene are GTSNPN and SVGIG (reference sequence). Trimming removed 3 bases from V and 5 bases from J, with 13 bases in between. The CDR3 DNA sequence: TGTGCCTGGAGGCTCATCAGGGATACTGAAGCTTTCTTT. Translated, it gives CAWRLIRDTEAFF. The full variable domain, its missing parts supplied by reference TRBV30 and TRBJ1-1, is SQTIHQWPATLVQPVGSPLSLECTVEGTSNPNLYWYRQAAGRGLQLLFYSVGIGQISSEVPQNLSASRPQDRQFILSSKKLLLSDSGFYLCAWRLIRDTEAFFGQGTRLTVV.

This chain joins TRBV2 and TRBJ2-5, with D perhaps TRBD2 (5 bases). Germline V CDR1 and CDR2: SNHLY, FYNNEI. Trimming removed 7 bases at V and 4 bases at J, with 10 bases between. The CDR3 contains 12 residues. The DNA for the CDR3 is TGTGCCAGCAAGGGAGACTCAGAGACCCAGTACTTC. It translates to CASKGDSETQYF.

The chain has TRBV5-1 and TRBJ2-5; 8 bases align to TRBD2. The CDR3 is 14 amino acids. Germline values: CDR1 SGHRS, CDR2 YFSETQ. The J segment lost 4 bases and the V segment lost 3 bases, leaving 5 bases of the junction unmatched. The CDR3 coding sequence is TGCGCCAGCAGCTCAGCGGGAGAAGTAGAGACCCAGTACTTC. It yields the protein CASSSAGEVETQYF.

This sequence joins TRBV7-2 and TRBJ2-5; possible D gene TRBD2, 5 bases. V lost 0 bases and J lost 5, with 13 bases in between. CDR3 length equals 15 residues. Germline lookup yields CDR1 SGHTA and CDR2 FQGNSA. CDR3 sequence reads: CASSLAGSARETQYF. Written as DNA, the CDR3 is TGTGCCAGCAGCTTAGCGGGGAGCGCCAGGGAGACCCAGTACTTC. Using reference TRBV7-2 and TRBJ2-5 for the parts outside the CDR3, the full variable domain is GAGVSQSPSNKVTEKGKDVELRCDPISGHTALYWYRQSLGQGLEFLIYFQGNSAPDKSGLPSDRFSAERTGGSVSTLTIQRTQQEDSAVYLCASSLAGSARETQYFGPGTRLLVL.

The chain is built from TRBV30 and TRBJ2-7; 9 bases agree with TRBD1. The junction had 2 bases not matched to a gene; V was cut back by 6 bases and J by 2 bases. CDR1 is GTSNPN and CDR2 is SVGIG in the germline V gene (reference sequence). The CDR3 is 12 amino acids. The DNA for the CDR3 is TGTGCCTGCCGGGACAGGGCCTACGAGCAGTACTTC. It specifies CACRDRAYEQYF.